Presented here are 31 T cell receptor beta chains from one specimen sequenced in a study of blood T cell repertoires in COVID-19. The assay was immunoSEQ multiplex PCR, and TCRdb's table has in-frame clones only and misses some. This table holds approximately 57,000 clones, around 82% found once. The specimen was peripheral blood. These TCRs come from a woman aged 80 or over with acute or convalescent COVID-19.

This rearrangement joins TRBV2 to TRBJ2-2; 15 bases agree with TRBD2. V shed 5 bases, J shed 5 bases, and the junction held 6 bases outside the gene matches. The CDR3 runs to 17 residues. The germline CDR1 and CDR2 sequences are SNHLY and FYNNEI. The CDR3 DNA reads as TGTGCCAGCAGTTGGGGGACTAGCGGGAGGTATACCGGGGAGCTGTTTTTT. Protein product: CASSWGTSGRYTGELFF.

The chain has TRBV11-2 and TRBJ1-5; perhaps TRBD1 as D (6 bases). The V gene lost 1 base and the J gene lost 7 bases, with 14 bases spanning the gap. Per germline, CDR1 SGHAT and CDR2 FQNNGV. The CDR3 runs to 15 residues. The CDR3 nucleotides read TGTGCCAGCAGCTTAGCCGCAGGGGAGAACCAGCCCCAGCATTTT. It codes for CASSLAAGENQPQHF.

This chain connects TRBV5-6 to TRBJ1-5; D not resolved. V was shortened by 0 bases and J by 2 bases, with 3 bases between the two germline ends. The CDR3 runs 13 residues. Per germline, CDR1 SGHDT and CDR2 YYEEEE. CDR3 sequence: CASSLAGNQPQHF. The CDR3 DNA sequence: TGTGCCAGCAGCTTGGCCGGCAATCAGCCCCAGCATTTT.

The genes are TRBV28 and TRBJ1-2; D is undetermined. The CDR3 is made up of 12 amino acids. The V end lost 5 bases, the J end lost 6 bases, and 10 bases lay between the germline ends. Germline V lookup: CDR1 MDHEN, CDR2 SYDVKM. CDR3 loop: CASSLSEDGYTF. The CDR3 bases are TGTGCCAGCAGTCTCAGTGAGGATGGCTACACCTTC.

This clone was detected only a few times. J is TRBJ1-5 and V is TRBV20-1; perhaps TRBD1 as D (6 bases). The CDR3 is made up of 12 amino acids. V lost 3 bases to trimming and J lost 4 bases, with 7 bases between them. The germline CDR1 and CDR2 sequences are DFQATT and SNEGSKA (reference sequence). CDR3 coding DNA: TGCAGTGCTAGTAGGGGGAATCAGCCCCAGCATTTT. It encodes CSASRGNQPQHF.

The chain uses TRBV14 and TRBJ2-1, with TRBD2 matching over 12 bases. Germline V CDR1 and CDR2: SGHDN, FVKESK. CDR3 length equals 18 residues. J was trimmed by 5 bases and V by 5 bases; bases with no gene match: 13. Here the CDR3 DNA reads TGTGCCAGCAGCTCCCGGAGGACTAGCGGGATGTGGCACAATGAGCAGTTCTTC. It translates to CASSSRRTSGMWHNEQFF.

The chain links TRBV15 to TRBJ1-5; 9 bases map to TRBD1. CDR1 is LNHNV, CDR2 YYDKDF, per germline (reference sequence). The CDR3 runs to 15 residues. The J segment lost 1 base and the V segment lost 8 bases, leaving 6 bases of the junction unmatched. The CDR3 region is CATGTGWSSNQPQHF. The CDR3 region has the DNA TGTGCCACCGGGACAGGGTGGTCGAGCAATCAGCCCCAGCATTTT.

The chain has TRBV15 and TRBJ2-2; D is uncertain. The germline V and J ends were trimmed by 6 bases and 3 bases, with 17 bases remaining between them. The CDR3 covers 16 residues. Germline V lookup: CDR1 LNHNV, CDR2 YYDKDF (reference sequence). CDR3 in DNA: TGTGCCACCAGTGTTCGTCTCCCTTATGACACCGGGGAGCTGTTTTTT. This encodes CATSVRLPYDTGELFF.

The chain links TRBV28 to TRBJ1-6; the D gene is possibly TRBD1 (5 bases). V lost 2 bases, J lost 10 bases, and 12 bases lay in between. Germline lookup yields CDR1 MDHEN and CDR2 SYDVKM. The CDR3 spans 14 residues. The CDR3 DNA reads as TGTGCCAGCAGTTTACGACAGACTAGCTCACCCCTCCACTTT. Translating gives CASSLRQTSSPLHF.

This clone was observed a few times. The V and J genes are TRBV27 and TRBJ2-7; 9 bases agree with TRBD2. Per the germline V gene, CDR1 is MNHEY and CDR2 is SMNVEV (reference sequence). V dropped 4 bases and J dropped 0; count of bases not matched to a gene: 13. The CDR3 runs to 18 residues. The CDR3, as DNA: TGTGCCAGCAGTTCGGAACCAATAGCGGGAGTAGTCTCCTACGAGCAGTACTTC. Amino acid sequence: CASSSEPIAGVVSYEQYF.

The chain employs TRBV5-1 and TRBJ2-7, with D unresolved. CDR1 is SGHRS, CDR2 YFSETQ, per germline. This CDR3 contains 16 residues. The V end was cut by 3 bases, the J end by 0 bases, with 16 bases between. CDR3 protein: CASSSGSAVSSYEQYF. CDR3 nucleotides: TGCGCCAGCAGCTCCGGTAGTGCGGTTAGCTCCTACGAGCAGTACTTC.

J is TRBJ2-1 and V is TRBV7-3; 10 nucleotides align to TRBD1. V was pared by 5 bases and J by 8 bases, with 6 bases of the junction left unmatched. The CDR3 runs to 14 residues. CDR1 SGHTA and CDR2 FQGTGA come from the germline V gene. The CDR3 bases are TGTGCCAGCAGCACCCGGGGACAGGGGTATGAGCAGTTCTTC. Encoded protein: CASSTRGQGYEQFF. The full variable domain, with the rest looked up from reference TRBV7-3 and TRBJ2-1, is GAGVSQTPSNKVTEKGKYVELRCDPISGHTALYWYRQSLGQGPEFLIYFQGTGAADDSGLPNDRFFAVRPEGSVSTLKIQRTERGDSAVYLCASSTRGQGYEQFFGPGTRLTVL.

J is TRBJ1-5 and V is TRBV7-9; 7 bases align to TRBD1. The CDR3 is made up of 13 amino acids. V trimming: 2 bases; J trimming: 6 bases; junction bases outside the gene matches: 1. CDR1 and CDR2 (germline): SEHNR, FQNEAQ (reference sequence). In DNA form, the CDR3 reads TGTGCCAGCAGCTTACAGGGGGGTCAGCCCCAGCATTTT. It codes for CASSLQGGQPQHF.

CDR3 DNA sequence: TGTGCCTCCAGGGGCCCTACTGGGGGCTACACCTTC. Amino acid sequence: CASRGPTGGYTF. This sequence joins TRBV7-3 and TRBJ1-2; a weak D match, TRBD1 (6 bases). Germline CDR1 and CDR2: SGHTA and FQGTGA. The CDR3 sequence is 12 residues long. V was clipped by 11 bases and J by 8 bases, with 18 bases between them.

V gene TRBV5-1 combines with J gene TRBJ1-6; D gene uncertain. CDR3 length equals 14 residues. CDR1 SGHRS and CDR2 YFSETQ come from the germline V gene. The ends were cut back, 4 bases at V and 8 bases at J, with 13 bases in the middle. The CDR3 region is CASSLEPPYSPLHF. The CDR3 region has the DNA TGCGCCAGCAGCCTCGAGCCACCCTATTCACCCCTCCACTTT.

The chain employs TRBV5-1 and TRBJ1-1, with 7 bases aligning to TRBD1. CDR1 is SGHRS and CDR2 is YFSETQ in the germline V gene. With V trimmed by 4 bases and J by 2 bases, 5 bases remained unmatched. The CDR3 is 14 residues long. The CDR3 loop reads CASSRQGPNTEAFF. CDR3 bases: TGCGCCAGCAGCCGACAGGGTCCCAACACTGAAGCTTTCTTT.

This clone turned up a few times. V gene TRBV19 combines with J gene TRBJ1-2; D is uncertain. This CDR3 is 14 amino acids long. Germline V gene lookup returns CDR1 LNHDA and CDR2 SQIVND (reference sequence). Trimming left V 3 bases short and J 0 bases short, with 8 bases between. In DNA form, the CDR3 reads TGTGCCAGTAGTATCAGCGGACCTAACTATGGCTACACCTTC. Protein: CASSISGPNYGYTF.

The genes are TRBV19 and TRBJ1-5, with D unresolved. Germline V gene sequence: CDR1 LNHDA, CDR2 SQIVND (reference sequence). Trimming took 4 bases from V and 3 from J, leaving 19 bases between them. CDR3 length: 17 amino acids. CDR3 in amino acids: CASSRGGGIDNNQPQHF. For the CDR3, the DNA is TGTGCCAGTAGTAGGGGTGGAGGGATAGATAACAATCAGCCCCAGCATTTT.

This clone has only one observation. The V gene is TRBV2, the J gene TRBJ1-6, with 11 bases matching TRBD1. The CDR3 runs 16 residues. V lost 4 bases, J lost 9 bases, and 8 bases stayed unmatched. Per the germline V gene, CDR1 is SNHLY and CDR2 is FYNNEI. The CDR3: CASSGTGGLSSSPLHF. The CDR3 DNA reads TGTGCCAGCAGTGGGACAGGGGGCTTGTCTAGTTCACCCCTCCACTTT.

In its sample, this clone was seen a few times. The chain joins TRBV29-1 to TRBJ1-5, with a weak D call TRBD1 (6 bases). Trimming stripped 8 bases from V and 6 bases from J, with 17 bases between. Germline values: CDR1 SQVTM, CDR2 ANQGSEA. The CDR3 is made up of 13 amino acids. The CDR3 protein is CSCRTGSGQPQHF. As DNA, the CDR3 is TGCAGCTGCAGAACAGGGTCAGGTCAGCCCCAGCATTTT.

This clone showed up just a few times. DNA of the CDR3: TGTGCCAGCAGCTCCGACAGGGGGCTCCACGAGCAGTACTTC. Translating it yields CASSSDRGLHEQYF. V is TRBV5-4 and J is TRBJ2-7; 10 positions match TRBD1. After removal of 3 bases from V and 5 bases from J, the junction contained 5 bases not matched to a gene. The CDR3 is 14 amino acids. Germline CDR1 reads SGHNT; CDR2 reads YYREEE (reference sequence).

This chain connects TRBV3-1 (or the pseudogene TRBV3-2) to TRBJ2-5, with 8 nucleotides matching TRBD2. CDR3 length: 15 residues. The germline gives CDR1 LGHDT, CDR2 YNNKEL (reference sequence). The J segment lost 5 bases and the V segment lost 4 bases, leaving 9 bases of the junction unmatched. The CDR3 loop reads CASSRPGGAGETQYF. CDR3 DNA: TGTGCCAGCAGCCGGCCCGGGGGGGCGGGGGAGACCCAGTACTTC.

J is TRBJ1-4 and V is TRBV3-1 (or the pseudogene TRBV3-2), with D maybe TRBD1 (5 bases). The V gene lost 0 bases and the J gene lost 7 bases, with 12 bases spanning the gap. Germline CDR1 is LGHDT and CDR2 is YNNKEL (reference sequence). The CDR3 consists of 15 residues. This CDR3 is CASSQDRVEGEKLFF. The CDR3 DNA is TGTGCCAGCAGCCAAGACAGGGTGGAGGGTGAAAAACTGTTTTTT.

V usage is TRBV7-8 and J usage is TRBJ2-3, with a weak D call TRBD1 (6 bases). The CDR3 contains 14 residues. Trimming took off 3 bases at V and 2 bases at J, with 9 bases between the two ends. Germline CDR1 is SGHVS and CDR2 is FQNEAQ. The CDR3 reads CASSLGAVTDTQYF. DNA for the CDR3: TGTGCCAGCAGCTTGGGGGCCGTCACAGATACGCAGTATTTT. Full variable domain (remainder filled in from reference TRBV7-8 and TRBJ2-3): GAGVSQSPRYKVAKRGQDVALRCDPISGHVSLFWYQQALGQGPEFLTYFQNEAQLDKSGLPSDRFFAERPEGSVSTLKIQRTQQEDSAVYLCASSLGAVTDTQYFGPGTRLTVL.

The chain recombines TRBV5-1 with TRBJ2-5; the match to TRBD2 covers 7 bases. From germline, CDR1 is SGHRS and CDR2 YFSETQ. The CDR3 has 13 amino acids. Trimming cost V 1 base and J 4 bases; bases outside gene matches: 1. This CDR3 is CASSLWGGETQYF. The CDR3 region has the DNA TGCGCCAGCAGCTTGTGGGGGGGAGAGACCCAGTACTTC.

This clone turned up a few times. The chain carries TRBV6-6 and TRBJ2-2; 8 bases map to TRBD2. V lost 6 bases and J lost 0; bases outside the gene matches: 3. Germline CDR1 MNHNY, CDR2 SVGAGI (reference sequence). The CDR3 length is 15 residues. The CDR3 loop is CASRKAGANTGELFF. CDR3 DNA sequence: TGTGCCAGCAGAAAAGCGGGAGCGAACACCGGGGAGCTGTTTTTT.

The chain employs TRBV10-3 and TRBJ2-5; D may be TRBD2 (7 bases). V was shortened by 4 bases and J by 4 bases, with 10 bases between the two germline ends. The CDR3 runs 13 residues. Per the germline V gene, CDR1 is ENHRY and CDR2 is SYGVKD. CDR3 loop: CAISVGGRETQYF. The CDR3 region has the DNA TGTGCCATCAGTGTCGGGGGGCGAGAGACCCAGTACTTC.

This clone was detected a few times. This chain connects TRBV2 to TRBJ2-1, with TRBD1 matching over 7 bases. Germline V CDR1 and CDR2: SNHLY, FYNNEI. The CDR3 has 13 amino acids. Trimming took 6 bases from V and 9 from J; bases not matched to a gene: 8. CDR3 sequence: CASRGTGVGEQFF. The CDR3 DNA reads TGTGCCAGCAGGGGAACAGGGGTGGGTGAGCAGTTCTTC.

This clone has only one observation. This chain joins TRBV11-1 and TRBJ1-2; 9 bases agree with TRBD1. The CDR3 is 16 residues long. The junction had 13 bases not matched to a gene; V was cut back by 5 bases and J by 6 bases. Germline CDR1 and CDR2: SGHAT and FQDESV (reference sequence). The CDR3 DNA reads TGTGCCAGCAGCCCCGTAGTAGGACAGGGGAAGGATGGCTACACCTTC. Translated: CASSPVVGQGKDGYTF.

This clone was counted only a few times. J is TRBJ1-1 and V is TRBV5-5; no clear D gene. The CDR3 runs to 15 residues. Germline CDR1 is SGHKS and CDR2 is YYEKEE (reference sequence). With 2 bases removed from V and 2 bases from J, the gap between germline ends came to 13 bases. The CDR3: CASSFRGAPNTEAFF. The CDR3 DNA reads TGTGCCAGCAGCTTCCGCGGAGCACCAAACACTGAAGCTTTCTTT.

A single count supports this clone. This chain joins TRBV12-3 or TRBV12-4 and TRBJ1-2, with D uncertain. The V end was cut by 0 bases, the J end by 7 bases, with 9 bases between. The CDR3 has 13 amino acids. The CDR3 sequence: CASSLALEFGYTF. The CDR3 bases are TGTGCCAGCAGTTTAGCGCTGGAGTTTGGCTACACCTTC.